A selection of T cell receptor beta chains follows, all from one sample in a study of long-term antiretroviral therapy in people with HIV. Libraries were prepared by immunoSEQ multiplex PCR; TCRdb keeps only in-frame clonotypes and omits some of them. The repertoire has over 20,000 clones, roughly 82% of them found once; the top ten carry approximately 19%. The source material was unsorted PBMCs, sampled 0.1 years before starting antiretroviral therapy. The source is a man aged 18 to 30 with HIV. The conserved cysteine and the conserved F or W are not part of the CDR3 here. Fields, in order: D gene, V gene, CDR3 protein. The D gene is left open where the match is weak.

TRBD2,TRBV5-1,ASQIGAGVNTGELF
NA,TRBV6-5,ASSYSGGGSPLH
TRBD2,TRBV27,ASSHLRAGGSAGEQY
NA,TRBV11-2,ASSLDQGQRTF
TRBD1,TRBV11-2,ASSLGQGGNEQF
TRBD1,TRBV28,ASSSTGAANYGYT
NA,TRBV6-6,ASTTEKYTQY
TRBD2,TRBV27,ASSLSFRGGRNEQF
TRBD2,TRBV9,ASRRGEEETQY
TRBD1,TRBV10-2,ASRRPGQQETQY
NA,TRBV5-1,ASSLVSGELF
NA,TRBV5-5,ASSLRWHTEAF
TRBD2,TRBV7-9,ASSVGLAGGITDTQY
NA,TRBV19,ASKVQGNSPLH
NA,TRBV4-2,ASSQDPGSPSYEQY
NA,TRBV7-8,ASSAHDGTYEQY
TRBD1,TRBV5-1,ASSLLGTGVSDEQF
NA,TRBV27,ASSLGNLGGTEAF
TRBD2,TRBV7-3,ASSLRLAGGPDTQY
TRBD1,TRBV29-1,SASQGMEQY
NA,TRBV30,AWRGSGNTIY
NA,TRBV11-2,ASEYTAEETQY
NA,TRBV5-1,ASSSEEVHSGNTIY
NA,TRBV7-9,ASSLGRPLRNTEAF
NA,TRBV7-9,ASSLGYNEQF
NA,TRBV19,ASSMIGNSPLH
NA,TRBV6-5,ASSYPQDGYYEQY
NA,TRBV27,ASSLASKNEQY
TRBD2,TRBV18,ASSPSPGGTSGEQY
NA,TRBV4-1,ASSQDIADTQY
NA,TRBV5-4,ASSTQGMTEAF
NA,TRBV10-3,AISESAGYGYT
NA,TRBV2,ASSVSNTGELF
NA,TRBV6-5,ASSYSAETYEQY
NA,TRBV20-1,SARGPH
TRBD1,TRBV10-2,ASSVDRDNQPQH
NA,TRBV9,ASSVEPGNNYGYT
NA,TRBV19,ASNPLGDYSNQPQH
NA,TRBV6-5,ASTSPGQETQY
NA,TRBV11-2,ASDPGALAGNTIY
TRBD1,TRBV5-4,ASSLLPAQGAYGYT
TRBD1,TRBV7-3,ASSSGQGNSPLH